This is a list of T cell receptor beta chains from one sample in a study of shared clonotypes between healthy human individuals. Libraries were prepared by immunoSEQ multiplex PCR; TCRdb keeps only in-frame clonotypes and omits some of them. The sample shows a few million clones, 85% to 95% of them seen only once. Sequenced: naive CD4+ T cells from PBMCs. The receptor source for this set is a man aged 18 to 29 in good health. Some clones in this sample may be carry-over from other donors' samples. Each CDR3 is given with its conserved first and last residue. Fields, in order: J gene, D gene, clone size, V gene, CDR3 protein, CDR3 DNA. D genes are given only for firm matches. For some rows the clone size is stated as once, few or many, or as a class when expanded; others skip it.

TRBJ1-2,TRBD1,.,TRBV4-2,CASSQVLGQGNYGYTF,TGTGCCAGCAGCCAAGTTTTAGGACAGGGCAACTATGGCTACACCTTC
TRBJ2-7,.,.,TRBV2,CASSERLANYEQYF,TGTGCCAGCAGTGAAAGACTCGCAAACTACGAGCAGTACTTC
TRBJ1-2,.,.,TRBV18,CASSHRDYGYTF,TGTGCCAGCTCGCATCGAGACTATGGCTACACCTTC
TRBJ1-2,.,.,TRBV6-1,CASSAGGIYGYTF,TGTGCCAGCAGTGCCGGGGGTATCTATGGCTACACCTTC
TRBJ1-1,.,.,TRBV6-1,CASSSEGGTEAFF,TGTGCCAGCAGTTCGGAGGGAGGCACTGAAGCTTTCTTT
TRBJ1-5,.,.,TRBV11-2,CASSITDSNQPQHF,TGTGCCAGCAGCATAACGGACAGCAATCAGCCCCAGCATTTT
TRBJ2-7,.,.,TRBV6-6,CASSPLVRPRTYEQYF,TGTGCCAGCAGTCCCCTTGTACGGCCCCGAACCTACGAGCAGTACTTC
TRBJ2-5,TRBD1,.,TRBV5-1,CASSWGGTGEETQYF,TGCGCCAGCAGCTGGGGCGGGACAGGGGAAGAGACCCAGTACTTC
TRBJ1-1,TRBD1,.,TRBV7-2,CASSLERGRGRVNTEAFF,TGTGCCAGCAGCTTGGAGCGGGGCAGGGGGCGAGTAAACACTGAAGCTTTCTTT
TRBJ1-5,TRBD1,.,TRBV6-1,CAVRDRTTNQPQHF,TGTGCCGTCCGGGACAGGACCACCAATCAGCCCCAGCATTTT
TRBJ1-1,.,few,TRBV5-1,CASSGRVGHADTEAFF,TGCGCCAGCAGCGGCCGGGTGGGGCATGCGGACACTGAAGCTTTCTTT
TRBJ1-1,.,.,TRBV5-1,CASSLESGWYTEAFF,TGCGCCAGCAGCTTGGAATCAGGGTGGTACACTGAAGCTTTCTTT
TRBJ1-1,TRBD1,.,TRBV28,CASSPSYRGSTEAFF,TGTGCCAGCAGCCCATCCTACAGGGGTTCGACTGAAGCTTTCTTT
TRBJ2-3,.,.,TRBV10-1,CASSESNGRGTDTQYF,TGCGCCAGCAGTGAGTCTAACGGGAGAGGTACAGATACGCAGTATTTT
TRBJ1-1,.,.,TRBV2,CASSSQPNTEAFF,TGTGCCAGCAGTTCACAGCCGAACACTGAAGCTTTCTTT
TRBJ1-1,.,.,TRBV18,CASSPGVNTEAFF,TGTGCCAGCTCACCAGGGGTGAACACTGAAGCTTTCTTT
TRBJ2-7,TRBD2,.,TRBV28,CASSSSREVYEQYF,TGTGCCAGCAGCTCCTCACGGGAGGTCTACGAGCAGTACTTC
TRBJ2-2,.,few,TRBV5-4,CASSLKNRAPGELFF,TGTGCCAGCAGCTTGAAAAACAGGGCCCCCGGGGAGCTGTTTTTT
TRBJ1-1,.,.,TRBV5-1,CASSLRWGGTEAFF,TGCGCCAGCAGCTTAAGGTGGGGGGGCACTGAAGCTTTCTTT
TRBJ1-1,TRBD1,.,TRBV5-4,CASIEGQGRGNTEAFF,TGTGCCAGCATCGAAGGACAGGGAAGAGGGAACACTGAAGCTTTCTTT
TRBJ2-7,TRBD2,.,TRBV5-1,CASRAGTSFYEQYF,TGCGCCAGCAGGGCCGGGACTAGCTTCTACGAGCAGTACTTC
TRBJ1-5,TRBD1,.,TRBV28,CASSPDRGTYSNQPQHF,TGTGCCAGCAGTCCCGACAGGGGGACCTATAGCAATCAGCCCCAGCATTTT
TRBJ2-2,.,.,TRBV7-9,CASSQGLNTGELFF,TGTGCCAGCAGCCAGGGACTTAACACCGGGGAGCTGTTTTTT
TRBJ1-1,TRBD1,once,TRBV5-1,CASSYGTGGASTEAFF,TGCGCCAGCAGCTACGGGACAGGGGGCGCGTCTACTGAAGCTTTCTTT
TRBJ1-4,.,.,TRBV25-1,CASSADLLSEKLFF,TGTGCCAGCAGTGCGGACCTTTTGAGTGAAAAACTGTTTTTT
TRBJ2-5,.,.,TRBV28,CASSSLSGFGPQETQYF,TGTGCCAGCAGTTCCCTTTCGGGTTTCGGACCCCAAGAGACCCAGTACTTC
TRBJ1-2,.,few,TRBV18,CASSQLTYGYTF,TGTGCCAGCTCACAACTGACCTATGGCTACACCTTC
TRBJ2-3,.,once,TRBV28,CASPPRLARTTDTQYF,TGTGCCAGTCCTCCCCGGCTAGCGAGAACTACAGATACGCAGTATTTT
TRBJ1-4,.,.,TRBV11-2,CASSFRGRSGENEKLFF,TGTGCCAGCAGCTTCAGGGGTCGATCCGGGGAGAATGAAAAACTGTTTTTT
TRBJ2-7,.,.,TRBV6-1,CASRTRGAYEQYF,TGTGCCAGCAGGACCAGGGGAGCCTACGAGCAGTACTTC
TRBJ1-5,.,.,TRBV7-6,CASSLATGNQPQHF,TGTGCCAGCAGCCTTGCAACGGGCAATCAGCCCCAGCATTTT
TRBJ1-1,TRBD1,.,TRBV7-3,CASTSTGGNTEAFF,TGTGCCAGCACATCCACAGGGGGCAACACTGAAGCTTTCTTT
TRBJ1-3,.,once,TRBV5-8,CASSLGFGNTIYF,TGTGCCAGCAGCTTGGGATTTGGAAACACCATATATTTT
TRBJ2-5,TRBD2,.,TRBV18,CASTLRASGSSRLGETQYF,TGTGCCAGCACCCTGAGGGCCAGCGGGAGCTCCAGGTTGGGGGAGACCCAGTACTTC
TRBJ1-4,.,.,TRBV7-2,CASSPPAQEKLFF,TGTGCCAGCAGCCCCCCGGCCCAGGAAAAACTGTTTTTT
TRBJ1-1,.,.,TRBV5-1,CASSLAWSLNTEAFF,TGCGCCAGCAGCTTGGCCTGGAGCCTGAACACTGAAGCTTTCTTT
TRBJ2-4,TRBD2,.,TRBV14,CASSAGLAGTNIQYF,TGTGCCAGCAGCGCGGGGCTAGCGGGAACAAACATTCAGTACTTC
TRBJ2-5,TRBD1,.,TRBV7-3,CASSLGTGVGETQYF,TGTGCCAGCAGCTTAGGCACAGGGGTGGGAGAGACCCAGTACTTC